One and the same sample provided the 27 T cell receptor beta chains below, sequenced in a study of blood T cell repertoires in COVID-19. The assay was immunoSEQ multiplex PCR, and TCRdb's table has in-frame clones only and misses some. This sample has roughly 80,000 clones; roughly nine tenths occur once, and the top ten carry over 8.5%. The sequenced material came from peripheral blood. These receptors were obtained from a human donor in a cohort sampled during active COVID-19.

The chain joins TRBV4-1 to TRBJ1-5; perhaps TRBD1 as D (5 bases). This CDR3 is built from 16 residues. Germline V gene data show CDR1 as MGHRA and CDR2 as YSYEKL. The V and J ends lost 0 bases and 9 bases respectively, with 18 bases between them. CDR3 in DNA: TGCGCCAGCAGCCAAGATCAACAGGCAGAGATAAGGCCCCAGCATTTT. This sequence encodes CASSQDQQAEIRPQHF.

J is TRBJ2-7 and V is TRBV5-1; TRBD1 might be the D (5 bases). Germline V lookup: CDR1 SGHRS, CDR2 YFSETQ. The CDR3 has 14 amino acids. Trimming left V 2 bases short and J 3 bases short, with 12 bases between. The DNA of the CDR3 is TGCGCCAGCAGCTTACGACAGAATAGCTACGAGCAGTACTTC. Its protein is CASSLRQNSYEQYF.

This chain uses TRBV5-4 with TRBJ1-3; perhaps TRBD1 as D (5 bases). The V end lost 3 bases, the J end lost 4 bases, and 8 bases lay between the germline ends. The germline gives CDR1 SGHNT, CDR2 YYREEE (reference sequence). This CDR3 has 13 residues. CDR3 amino acids: CASSYDSGNTIYF. CDR3 DNA: TGTGCCAGCAGCTACGACAGCGGAAACACCATATATTTT.

This clone showed up just once. The chain uses TRBV4-2 and TRBJ2-1; D is undetermined. Germline V CDR1 and CDR2: LGHNA, YNFKEQ. The CDR3 has 14 residues. The germline V and J ends were trimmed by 4 bases and 10 bases, with 17 bases remaining between them. As DNA, the CDR3 is TGTGCCAGCAGCCCGGCCGGCAGGCAGTTGGAGCAGTTCTTC. Its translation is CASSPAGRQLEQFF.

V is TRBV11-3 and J is TRBJ2-1, with 7 positions matching TRBD2. There are 13 residues in the CDR3. The germline V gene encodes CDR1 SGHNT and CDR2 YENEEA. V lost 4 bases, J lost 5 bases, and 2 bases stayed unmatched. CDR3 residues: CASSSGGNNEQFF. The CDR3 coding sequence is TGTGCCAGCAGCTCCGGGGGGAACAATGAGCAGTTCTTC.

The chain links TRBV12-3 or TRBV12-4 to TRBJ2-2; the match to TRBD1 covers 7 bases. CDR3 size: 12 residues. The trim removed 5 bases at V and 6 bases at J, leaving 0 bases unmatched. DNA of the CDR3: TGTGCCAGCAGTCAGGGGGCCGGGGAGCTGTTTTTT. Translated: CASSQGAGELFF.

The chain is built from TRBV6-6 and TRBJ2-7; 14 nucleotides line up with TRBD2. Germline V gives CDR1 MNHNY, CDR2 SVGAGI (reference sequence). CDR3 length: 14 amino acids. V was pared by 5 bases and J by 4 bases, with 1 base of the junction left unmatched. The CDR3 nucleotides are TGTGCCAGCAGTCGGACTAGCGGGAGGTACGAGCAGTACTTC. This translates into CASSRTSGRYEQYF.

The V gene is TRBV18, the J gene TRBJ2-2, with TRBD2 matching 10 bases. This CDR3 comprises 16 residues. CDR1 and CDR2 from the germline V gene are KGHSH and LQKENI. V gave up 4 bases and J gave up 4 bases; unmatched junction bases: 6. CDR3 residues: CASSLGTSARTGELFF. The CDR3 bases are TGTGCCAGCTCACTTGGGACTAGCGCCCGCACCGGGGAGCTGTTTTTT. Full variable domain (remainder filled in from reference TRBV18 and TRBJ2-2): NAGVMQNPRHLVRRRGQEARLRCSPMKGHSHVYWYRQLPEEGLKFMVYLQKENIIDESGMPKERFSAEFPKEGPSILRIQQVVRGDSAAYFCASSLGTSARTGELFFGEGSRLTVL.

The rearrangement joins TRBV7-2 to TRBJ2-2, with D maybe TRBD1 (7 bases). V was cut by 0 bases and J by 0 bases, with 8 bases left in between. Germline CDR1 is SGHTA and CDR2 is FQGNSA. The length of the CDR3 is 16 residues. The CDR3: CASSLARGANTGELFF. The CDR3 DNA sequence: TGTGCCAGCAGCTTAGCCAGGGGGGCGAACACCGGGGAGCTGTTTTTT.

The rearrangement links TRBV7-9 to TRBJ1-1, with D maybe TRBD1 (5 bases). Trimming shortened V by 7 bases and J by 6 bases, and 18 bases separated the two germline ends. Germline CDR1 reads SEHNR; CDR2 reads FQNEAQ (reference sequence). This CDR3 region has 14 residues. CDR3 protein: CASTGHEIAAEAFF. The CDR3 coding sequence is TGTGCCAGCACTGGACATGAGATTGCTGCTGAAGCTTTCTTT.

About this clone itself: Other DNA sequences within the sample encode an identical CDR3. The chain has TRBV3-1 (or the pseudogene TRBV3-2) and TRBJ1-5; the D gene is possibly TRBD1 (5 bases). There are 13 residues in the CDR3. CDR1 LGHDT and CDR2 YNNKEL come from the germline V gene (reference sequence). The V end lost 2 bases, the J end lost 5 bases, and 7 bases lay between the germline ends. The chain's CDR3 is CASSQQGHQPQHF. In DNA form, the CDR3 reads TGTGCCAGCAGCCAACAGGGTCATCAGCCCCAGCATTTT.

The chain couples TRBV19 to TRBJ2-5; tentatively, D is TRBD1 (5 bases). The CDR3 has 13 amino acids. V was trimmed by 3 bases and J by 5 bases, leaving 10 bases between them. Germline-derived CDR1 and CDR2 are LNHDA and SQIVND (reference sequence). CDR3 in amino acids: CASSMDTSETQYF. CDR3 sequence (DNA): TGTGCCAGTAGTATGGACACTTCTGAGACCCAGTACTTC.

The chain has TRBV27 and TRBJ2-2; no clear D. Germline V gene lookup returns CDR1 MNHEY and CDR2 SMNVEV (reference sequence). The CDR3 is 14 residues long. The ends were cut back, 5 bases at V and 0 bases at J, with 7 bases in the middle. This CDR3 is CASSHNANTGELFF. Here the CDR3 DNA reads TGTGCCAGCAGTCACAACGCGAACACCGGGGAGCTGTTTTTT.

This clone was seen only a few times. The V and J genes are TRBV24-1 and TRBJ1-3, with 7 bases that match TRBD1. The CDR3 has 13 amino acids. Unmatched junction bases numbered 6, after V lost 6 bases and J lost 8 bases. Looked up from germline, CDR1 is KGHDR and CDR2 is SFDVKD. CDR3 coding DNA: TGTGCCACCAGTACCACAGGGGATTACACCATATATTTT. Protein sequence: CATSTTGDYTIYF.

The V gene is TRBV25-1, the J gene TRBJ2-6, with D perhaps TRBD2 (5 bases). This CDR3 is built from 18 residues. Germline assignment: CDR1 MGHDK and CDR2 SYGVNS. The germline V and J ends were trimmed by 4 bases and 5 bases, with 21 bases remaining between them. The CDR3 loop is CASSAQGGRSLRANVLTF. The CDR3 coding sequence is TGTGCCAGCAGTGCCCAAGGAGGAAGATCGCTCCGGGCCAACGTCCTGACTTTC.

The chain employs TRBV30 and TRBJ1-6; 7 nucleotides agree with TRBD1. The germline gives CDR1 GTSNPN, CDR2 SVGIG (reference sequence). The length of the CDR3 is 13 residues. V gave up 5 bases and J gave up 7 bases; unmatched junction bases: 5. CDR3 sequence (DNA): TGTGCCTGGCGGGACAGTAAGAATTCACCCCTCCACTTT. Its protein is CAWRDSKNSPLHF.

The chain links TRBV9 to TRBJ1-2; 8 nucleotides match TRBD1. Germline CDR1 is SGDLS and CDR2 is YYNGEE. The CDR3 covers 12 residues. With 3 bases clipped from V and 6 bases from J, the junction kept 1 base outside the gene matches. CDR3 sequence: CASSGQGNGYTF. The CDR3 DNA follows: TGTGCCAGCAGCGGACAGGGGAATGGCTACACCTTC.

The chain carries TRBV28 and TRBJ1-6; 12 positions match TRBD1. The germline V gene has CDR1 MDHEN and CDR2 SYDVKM. V trimming: 7 bases; J trimming: 6 bases; junction bases outside the gene matches: 16. The CDR3 consists of 19 residues. The CDR3 DNA reads TGTGCCAGCACCCTAATCGGAGGGACAGGGGGCGTCTTTAATTCACCCCTCCACTTT. Translation: CASTLIGGTGGVFNSPLHF.

The rearrangement uses TRBV6-2 or TRBV6-3 and TRBJ1-6; TRBD1 matches 9 bases. Losses at the gene ends were 6 bases for V and 9 bases for J; bases not matched to a gene: 15. This CDR3 spans 17 amino acids. Germline V gene lookup returns CDR1 MNHEY and CDR2 SVGEGT. The CDR3 loop is CASSPPGGTGKSSPLHF. CDR3 DNA: TGTGCCAGCAGCCCCCCGGGGGGGACAGGGAAGAGTTCACCCCTCCACTTT.

The rearrangement uses TRBV7-9 and TRBJ1-4; 8 nucleotides match TRBD1. This CDR3 is 18 amino acids long. The V gene end was trimmed by 4 bases and the J gene end by 0 bases; junction bases not matched to a gene: 10. Germline V CDR1 and CDR2: SEHNR, FQNEAQ (reference sequence). CDR3 in DNA: TGTGCCAGCAGCTCCCAACCCGGACAGGGTGCAACTAATGAAAAACTGTTTTTT. Protein product: CASSSQPGQGATNEKLFF. Full variable domain (rest looked up from reference TRBV7-9 and TRBJ1-4): DTGVSQNPRHKITKRGQNVTFRCDPISEHNRLYWYRQTLGQGPEFLTYFQNEAQLEKSRLLSDRFSAERPKGSFSTLEIQRTEQGDSAMYLCASSSQPGQGATNEKLFFGSGTQLSVL.

J is TRBJ1-2 and V is TRBV18; 9 positions agree with TRBD1. V gave up 6 bases and J gave up 4 bases; unmatched junction bases: 6. There are 14 residues in the CDR3. Germline assignment: CDR1 KGHSH and CDR2 LQKENI. The CDR3 loop reads CASSSSGQGYGYTF. The CDR3 DNA sequence: TGTGCCAGCTCCTCCTCGGGACAGGGCTATGGCTACACCTTC.

V is TRBV28 and J is TRBJ1-5; 8 bases align to TRBD1. Trimming took 5 bases from V and 7 from J; bases not matched to a gene: 7. Per the germline V gene, CDR1 is MDHEN and CDR2 is SYDVKM. The CDR3 consists of 14 residues. In DNA, the CDR3 is TGTGCCAGCAGTGACACAGGGGGACTGCAGCCCCAGCATTTT. Its translation: CASSDTGGLQPQHF.

This chain connects TRBV28 to TRBJ1-1; D not resolved. V lost 6 bases, J lost 13 bases, and 18 bases lay in between. CDR1 is MDHEN and CDR2 is SYDVKM in the germline V gene. The CDR3 consists of 12 residues. As DNA, the CDR3 is TGTGCCAGCAGGGGGAACGGGGAATTCGGTTTCTTT. Its protein product is CASRGNGEFGFF.

The V call is TRBV3-1 (or the pseudogene TRBV3-2), the J call TRBJ2-3; TRBD1 matches at 9 bases. The CDR3 sequence is 16 residues long. Germline loops: CDR1 LGHDT, CDR2 YNNKEL (reference sequence). Unmatched junction bases numbered 11, after V lost 5 bases and J lost 5 bases. CDR3 DNA sequence: TGTGCCAGCAGCTCGGGGACAGGGCCAACCCGAGATACGCAGTATTTT. Translated: CASSSGTGPTRDTQYF.

V usage is TRBV4-1 and J usage is TRBJ1-5, with a tentative D call TRBD1 (6 bases). The CDR3 extends over 15 amino acids. Trimming removed 4 bases from V and 6 bases from J, with 16 bases in between. From germline, CDR1 is MGHRA and CDR2 YSYEKL. The CDR3 loop reads CASSLNAGATQPQHF. CDR3 bases: TGCGCCAGCAGCCTTAATGCGGGGGCCACTCAGCCCCAGCATTTT.

The genes are TRBV5-1 and TRBJ2-1, with D perhaps matching TRBD1 (6 bases). V lost 4 bases, J lost 4 bases, and 9 bases lay in between. Germline values: CDR1 SGHRS, CDR2 YFSETQ. The CDR3 has 13 residues. For the CDR3, the DNA is TGCGCCAGCAGCAAAACAGGGTACAATGAGCAGTTCTTC. It yields the protein CASSKTGYNEQFF.

V and J are TRBV28 and TRBJ2-2; the D gene is possibly TRBD2 (5 bases). The germline V and J ends were trimmed by 3 bases and 1 base, with 9 bases remaining between them. This CDR3 is built from 15 residues. Germline CDR1 reads MDHEN; CDR2 reads SYDVKM. CDR3 amino acids: CASSFSSLNTGELFF. In nucleotides, the CDR3 is TGTGCCAGCAGTTTTTCTAGCCTGAACACCGGGGAGCTGTTTTTT.